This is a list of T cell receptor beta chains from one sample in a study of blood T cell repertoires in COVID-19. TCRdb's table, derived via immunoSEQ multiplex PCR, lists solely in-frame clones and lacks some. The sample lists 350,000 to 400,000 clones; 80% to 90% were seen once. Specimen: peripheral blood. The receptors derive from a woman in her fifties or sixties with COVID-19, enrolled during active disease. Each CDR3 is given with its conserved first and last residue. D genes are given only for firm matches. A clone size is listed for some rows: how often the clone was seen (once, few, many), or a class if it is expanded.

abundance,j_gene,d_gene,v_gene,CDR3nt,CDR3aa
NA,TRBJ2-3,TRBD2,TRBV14,TGTGCCAGCAGCCAAGGAAATAGCGGGGGGCCCACAGATACGCAGTATTTT,CASSQGNSGGPTDTQYF
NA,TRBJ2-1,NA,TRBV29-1,TGCAGCGTCGACACCTTAAGGTCCTACAATGAGCAGTTCTTC,CSVDTLRSYNEQFF
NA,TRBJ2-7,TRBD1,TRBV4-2,TGTGCCAGCAGACCTCACGGGCGGGACAGGGAGGACGAGCAGTACTTC,CASRPHGRDREDEQYF
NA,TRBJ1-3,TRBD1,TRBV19,TGTGCCAGTACCCCACAGGGGGCATCTGGAAACACCATATATTTT,CASTPQGASGNTIYF
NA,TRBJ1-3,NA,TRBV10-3,TGTGCCATCAGTGGAGAGGGACTCCCTGGAAACACCATATATTTT,CAISGEGLPGNTIYF
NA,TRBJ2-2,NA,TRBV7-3,TGTGCCAGCAGCATAACCGGGACATATAACACCGGGGAGCTGTTTTTT,CASSITGTYNTGELFF
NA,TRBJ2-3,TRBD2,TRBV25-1,TGTGCCAGCAGTGAACTAGCGGGGGACTTCACAGATACGCAGTATTTT,CASSELAGDFTDTQYF
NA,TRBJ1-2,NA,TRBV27,TGTGCCAGCAGTCCCCTTGGGGAGTATGGCTACACCTTC,CASSPLGEYGYTF
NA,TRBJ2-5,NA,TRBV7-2,TGTGCCAGCAGCATGGGACTCATCAGGGAGACCCAGTACTTC,CASSMGLIRETQYF
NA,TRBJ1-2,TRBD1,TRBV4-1,TGCGCCAGCAGCCAAGAGATCGGGGACAGGGAAGTTTACACCTTC,CASSQEIGDREVYTF
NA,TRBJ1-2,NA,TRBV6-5,TGTGCCAGCAGCCACCTGGGAGAGGGAGATGGCTACACCTTC,CASSHLGEGDGYTF
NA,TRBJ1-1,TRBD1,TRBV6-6,TGTGCCAGCAGCATACCGGGACAGTGGAACACTGAAGCTTTCTTT,CASSIPGQWNTEAFF
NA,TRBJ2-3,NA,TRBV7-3,TGTGCCAGCGGTAGCGGTACTAGCACAGATACGCAGTATTTT,CASGSGTSTDTQYF
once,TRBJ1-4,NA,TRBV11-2,TGTGCCAGCAGCTCTCGTTTAGGGGGAGATGAAAAACTGTTTTTT,CASSSRLGGDEKLFF
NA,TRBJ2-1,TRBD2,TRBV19,TGTGCCAGTAAACTTAGCGGGGGTCCCAATGAGCAGTTCTTC,CASKLSGGPNEQFF
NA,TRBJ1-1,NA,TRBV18,TGTGCCAGCTCACCGGTTGGGGACTACCCTTGGGGGGCTTTCTTT,CASSPVGDYPWGAFF
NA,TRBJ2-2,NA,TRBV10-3,TGTGCCATAAGTTCCGGACAGTTGACCGGGGAGCTGTTTTTT,CAISSGQLTGELFF
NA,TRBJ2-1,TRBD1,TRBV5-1,TGCGCCAGCAGCCTGGGGACCGGGACAGGGGGCAATGAGCAGTTCTTC,CASSLGTGTGGNEQFF
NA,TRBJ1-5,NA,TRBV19,TGTGCCAGTAGTATGCAAGGACAGTCTCAGCCCCAGCATTTT,CASSMQGQSQPQHF
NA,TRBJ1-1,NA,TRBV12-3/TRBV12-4,TGTGCCAGCTCCCGGAGGGCTGAAGCTTTCTTT,CASSRRAEAFF
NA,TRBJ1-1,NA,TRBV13,TGTGCCAGCAGCTTAACCGGCGGTCGAGGAGGAGCTTTCTTT,CASSLTGGRGGAFF
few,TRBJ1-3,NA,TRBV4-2,TGTGCCAGCAGCCAGGAACAGGGTACGGGAAACACCATATATTTT,CASSQEQGTGNTIYF
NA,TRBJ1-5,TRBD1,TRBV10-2,TGCGCCAGCAGTGAGTGGACGGGACAGGGGGCTTGGAGCAATCAGCCCCAGCATTTT,CASSEWTGQGAWSNQPQHF
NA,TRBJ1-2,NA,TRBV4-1,TGCGCCAGCAGCCAAATCCGGGGTGGTGGCTACACCTTC,CASSQIRGGGYTF
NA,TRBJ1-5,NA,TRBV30,TGTGCCTGGAGTGTGGAAGGGGATCAGCCCCAGCATTTT,CAWSVEGDQPQHF
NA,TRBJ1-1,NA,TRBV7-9,TGTGCCAGCAGTTCCGGGACATTGAACACTGAAGCTTTCTTT,CASSSGTLNTEAFF
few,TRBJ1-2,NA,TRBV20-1,TGCAGTGCTACCGTTCAACTTGGCTACACCTTC,CSATVQLGYTF
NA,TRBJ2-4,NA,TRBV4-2,TGTGCCAGCAGCCAAGATGGCGGGGACATTCAGTACTTC,CASSQDGGDIQYF
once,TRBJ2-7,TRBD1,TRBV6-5,TGTGCCAGCAGGAGCCGTGGACAGGGAATTTACGAGCAGTACTTC,CASRSRGQGIYEQYF
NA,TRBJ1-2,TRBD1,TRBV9,TGTGCCAGCAGCTTGACAGGGGACTATGGCTACACCTTC,CASSLTGDYGYTF
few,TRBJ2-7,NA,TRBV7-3,TGTGCCAGCAGCCAACAGGGTTACGAGCAGTACTTC,CASSQQGYEQYF
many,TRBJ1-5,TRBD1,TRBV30,TGTGCCTGGAGTGGGGACAGAGGCGCGAGCAATCAGCCCCAGCATTTT,CAWSGDRGASNQPQHF
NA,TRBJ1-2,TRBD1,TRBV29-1,TGCAGCGTTGTAGGGGCAAGGGACAGCCTCTATGGCTACACCTTC,CSVVGARDSLYGYTF
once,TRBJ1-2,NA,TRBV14,TGTGCCAGCAGCCAAGATCAAGGGGTTCGGGGCTACACCTTC,CASSQDQGVRGYTF
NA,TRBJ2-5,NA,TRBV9,TGTGCCAGCGGGGGGCAAGAGACCCAGTACTTC,CASGGQETQYF
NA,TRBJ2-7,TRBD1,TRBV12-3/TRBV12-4,TGTGCCAGCAGTTCACCGACAGGGCGGGAGCAGTACTTC,CASSSPTGREQYF
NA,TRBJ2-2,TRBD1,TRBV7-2,TGTGCCAGCAGCGTTGGACAGGGGAACACCGGGGAGCTGTTTTTT,CASSVGQGNTGELFF
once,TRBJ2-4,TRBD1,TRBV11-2,TGTGCCAGCAGCTTGGACAGGGGTAACATTCAGTACTTC,CASSLDRGNIQYF
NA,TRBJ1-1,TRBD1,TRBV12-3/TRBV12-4,TGTGCCAGCAGCAGGACAGGAAACACTGAAGCTTTCTTT,CASSRTGNTEAFF
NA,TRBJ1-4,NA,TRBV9,TGTGCCAGCAGCGTAGGCGCTAATAATGAAAAACTGTTTTTT,CASSVGANNEKLFF
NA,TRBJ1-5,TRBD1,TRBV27,TGTGCCAGCAGTTTTGGAGGGACAGGCAACCCGCCCCAGCATTTT,CASSFGGTGNPPQHF
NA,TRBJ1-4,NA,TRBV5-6,TGTGCCAGCAGCTTCCGGGGGGACTTTGCAACTAATGAAAAACTGTTTTTT,CASSFRGDFATNEKLFF
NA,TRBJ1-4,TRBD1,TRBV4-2,TGTGCCAGCAGACGACAGGGGTCGCAGCTTAATGAAAAACTGTTTTTT,CASRRQGSQLNEKLFF
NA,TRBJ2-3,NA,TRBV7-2,TGTGCCAGCAGTGCCGGTTTTTCGCAGTATTTT,CASSAGFSQYF
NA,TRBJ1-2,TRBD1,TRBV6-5,TGTGCCACCGGTCAGGGGGATACCTATGGCTACACCTTC,CATGQGDTYGYTF
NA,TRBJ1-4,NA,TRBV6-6,TGTGCCACCTGTGAGGGTAATGAAAAACTGTTTTTT,CATCEGNEKLFF
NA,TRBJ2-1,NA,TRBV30,TGTGCCTGGAGTGGCGGGCAGGGGACGGATGAGCAGTTCTTC,CAWSGGQGTDEQFF
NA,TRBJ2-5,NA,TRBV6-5,TGTGCCAGCACCCATCCCGTCGGGGAGACCCAGTACTTC,CASTHPVGETQYF
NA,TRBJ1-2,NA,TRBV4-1,TGCGCCAGCAGCCAAGATAATCGGGGATCCTATGGCTACACCTTC,CASSQDNRGSYGYTF
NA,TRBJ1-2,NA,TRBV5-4,TGTGCCAGCAGGCAGGGTTGGGTAGCTAACTATGGCTACACCTTC,CASRQGWVANYGYTF
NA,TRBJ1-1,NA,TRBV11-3,TGTGCCAGCAGTGTAAAGGGACTAATGAACACTGAAGCTTTCTTT,CASSVKGLMNTEAFF
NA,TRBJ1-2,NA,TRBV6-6,TGTGCCAGCAGCACAGGATACTATGGCTACACCTTC,CASSTGYYGYTF
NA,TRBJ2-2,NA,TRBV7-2,TGTGCCAGCAGCTTAGGGGGCAAAGACACCGGGGAGCTGTTTTTT,CASSLGGKDTGELFF
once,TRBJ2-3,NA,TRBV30,TGTGCCTGGGACCAGGATGGCGTGGGCACAGATACGCAGTATTTT,CAWDQDGVGTDTQYF
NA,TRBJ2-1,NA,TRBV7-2,TGTGCCAGCAGCTTAGGGCGGAACAATGAGCAGTTCTTC,CASSLGRNNEQFF
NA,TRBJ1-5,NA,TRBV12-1,TGTGCCAGCAGCGGGGGGAAGAGCAATCAGCCCCAGCATTTT,CASSGGKSNQPQHF
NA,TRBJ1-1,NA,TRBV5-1,TGCGCCAGCAGCTTGTTTACGGGGGAGGGTGAAGCTTTCTTT,CASSLFTGEGEAFF